The 3 T cell receptor beta chains below all came from one sample that was sequenced in a study of blood T cell repertoires in COVID-19. Clones were read by immunoSEQ multiplex PCR, and TCRdb kept only the in-frame ones, dropping some. Among more than 65,000 clones, roughly 80% were seen once, and the ten largest hold about a tenth. Sequenced: peripheral blood. These receptors all stem from a woman over 75 with acute or convalescent COVID-19.

The gene calls are TRBV5-6 and TRBJ1-4, with D perhaps matching TRBD1 (6 bases). Deletions cut 4 bases from V and 6 bases from J, with 13 bases between. This CDR3 comprises 14 residues. The germline V gene has CDR1 SGHDT and CDR2 YYEEEE. The chain's CDR3 is CASSSYRVYEKLFF. For the CDR3, the DNA is TGTGCCAGCAGCAGCTACAGGGTTTATGAAAAACTGTTTTTT.

The chain is built from TRBV5-4 and TRBJ2-7; no firm D call. Per the germline V gene, CDR1 is SGHNT and CDR2 is YYREEE (reference sequence). V was shortened by 5 bases and J by 6 bases, with 12 bases between the two germline ends. This CDR3 spans 12 amino acids. CDR3 sequence reads: CASSLSGAEQYF. CDR3 in DNA: TGTGCCAGCAGTTTATCAGGCGCCGAGCAGTACTTC.

This chain connects TRBV4-1 to TRBJ2-7; D remains unclear. Germline lookup yields CDR1 MGHRA and CDR2 YSYEKL. Deletions cut 2 bases from V and 6 bases from J, with 11 bases between. The CDR3 totals 13 residues. The CDR3 DNA reads TGCGCCAGCAGCCAACAAAACACGTTCGAGCAGTACTTC. Its protein is CASSQQNTFEQYF.